The present TCR beta chain was sequenced within a study of beta chain features in type 1 diabetes. As for the study in general: Some 110,000,000 sorted cells were examined across all samples.

In this sample, this clone turned up a few times. Its antigen remains unidentified. Findings and caveats of the study: More deletions and fewer insertions at VDJ junctions were seen in type 1 diabetes patients. Shorter TCRB CDR3s, moderately but significantly so, were found in Type 1 diabetes patients in all four CD4+ subsets.

Every isolated RNA sample was fully reverse transcribed, so sequencing captured expressed TCRB transcripts. Roughly 3.5 million reads per sample were averaged for naive, central memory and regulatory samples. TCRdb keeps only in-frame clones here, not all; method: immunoSEQ multiplex PCR. Counted here are hundreds of thousands of clones, about 14% occurring once; the ten biggest clones make up just under 0.04%. Trimming at V came to 8 bases and at J to 4 bases, leaving 3 bases not matched to a gene. The CDR3 consists of 12 residues. Germline V gene data show CDR1 as SGHTA and CDR2 as FQGNSA. This chain joins TRBV7-2 and TRBJ2-5, with 8 positions matching TRBD1. This receptor was taken from a man younger than 35 with type 1 diabetes. Sequencing was carried out using naive CD4+ T cells from blood. The CDR3 DNA sequence: TGTGCCAGCGGAACAGGGGGAGAGACCCAGTACTTC. Its translation is CASGTGGETQYF.